The present T cell receptor beta chain was sequenced within a study of T cells in Graves' hyperthyroidism and ophthalmopathy. Regions amplified from RNA transcripts were the TCR beta CDR3 regions. A set of HTBI primers served as the primers for a first-round RT-PCR of the TCR CDR3. TCRdb re-analysed the multiplex PCR reads in MiXCR, keeping a single row per CDR3 protein. The profile covers about 350,000 distinct CDR3 sequences, with approximately 15% appearing a single time and approximately 25% taken by the ten largest. Trimming pared 7 bases from V and 1 base from J, leaving 2 bases between. The CDR3 consists of 11 residues. Germline V gene data show CDR1 as MNHNS and CDR2 as SASEGT.

The sequenced sample was blood. The origin of this receptor is a woman aged 25 to 39 with Graves' hyperthyroidism. The chain combines TRBV6-1 with TRBJ1-3; D uncertain. CDR3 coding DNA: TGTGCCAGCAAGTCTGGAAACACCATATATTTT. Translation: CASKSGNTIYF.